The 6 T cell receptor beta chains reported below all come from one sample, sequenced in a study of breast tumors, draining lymph nodes, adjacent tissues. Samples came from axillary lymph nodes draining the breast cancer. One entry per CDR3 protein, called by TCRdb with MiXCR from the multiplex PCR reads. Of 150,000 to 200,000 distinct CDR3 sequences in the sample, 30% to 40% were seen once. The source material was axillary lymph node tissue. Every receptor here comes from a female donor with breast cancer. Some clones in this sample may be carry-over from other donors' samples.

The rearrangement joins TRBV27 to TRBJ1-1; D gene uncertain. Germline V CDR1 and CDR2: MNHEY, SMNVEV (reference sequence). The CDR3 covers 15 residues. V lost 5 bases, J lost 1 base, and 14 bases lay in between. The CDR3 bases are TGTGCCAGCAGTCCTAACACCGCGCCGAACACTGAAGCTTTCTTT. Its translation is CASSPNTAPNTEAFF.

A few counts support this clonotype. The V call is TRBV6-5, the J call TRBJ2-4; D possibly uses TRBD1 or TRBD2 (6 bases each). The CDR3 is made up of 18 amino acids. The germline V gene has CDR1 MNHEY and CDR2 SVGAGI. The germline V and J ends were trimmed by 8 bases and 2 bases, with 25 bases remaining between them. The CDR3 bases are TGTGCCAGCTGGGCCCGGGCATCAAAAGGGGGGTCCAAAAACATTCAGTACTTC. This encodes CASWARASKGGSKNIQYF.

In its sample, this clonotype was seen many times. The CDR3 is CATSTRTSVGTQYF. The CDR3 DNA is TGTGCCACCAGCACACGAACGAGCGTCGGCACGCAGTATTTT. V gene TRBV15 combines with J gene TRBJ2-3; D gene ambiguous. CDR1 and CDR2 (germline): LNHNV, YYDKDF (reference sequence). The germline V and J ends were trimmed by 4 bases and 9 bases, with 17 bases remaining between them. The CDR3 spans 14 residues.

A remark on this clonotype: A much larger clone sits a single nucleotide away, making a read error possible. The chain uses TRBV5-4 and TRBJ2-1; 8 bases fit TRBD1. Looked up from germline, CDR1 is SGHNT and CDR2 is YYREEE (reference sequence). After removal of 4 bases from V and 4 bases from J, the junction contained 4 bases not matched to a gene. The CDR3 loop spans 14 amino acids. CDR3 nucleotide sequence: TGTGCCAGCAGCCCGGACAGGGCTTACAATGAGCAGTTCTTC. Translation: CASSPDRAYNEQFF.

This clonotype was detected ten times or more. The chain joins TRBV20-1 to TRBJ1-2; D not certain. The V end was cut by 7 bases, the J end by 4 bases, with 16 bases between. The CDR3 runs to 13 residues. Germline V gene data show CDR1 as DFQATT and CDR2 as SNEGSKA (reference sequence). For the CDR3, the DNA is TGCAGTGTTCAAGACGAGTCCTTCTATGGCTACACCTTC. It yields the protein CSVQDESFYGYTF.

At least ten counts were recorded for this clonotype. V is TRBV7-3 and J is TRBJ1-1; D is ambiguous. V was clipped by 0 bases and J by 8 bases, with 7 bases between them. CDR1 is SGHTA, CDR2 FQGTGA, per germline. The CDR3 is made up of 12 amino acids. The CDR3 nucleotides are TGTGCCAGCAGCTTAACTCGGGTGGAAGCTTTCTTT. The encoded protein is CASSLTRVEAFF. The entire variable domain, with the rest obtained from reference TRBV7-3 and TRBJ1-1, is as follows: GAGVSQTPSNKVTEKGKYVELRCDPISGHTALYWYRQSLGQGPEFLIYFQGTGAADDSGLPNDRFFAVRPEGSVSTLKIQRTERGDSAVYLCASSLTRVEAFFGQGTRLTVV.